The 22 T cell receptor beta chains below all came from one sample that was sequenced in a study of T cells after yellow fever vaccination. TCRdb reanalysed the 5' RACE reads using MiXCR and keeps one entry per CDR3 protein. The profile covers approximately 340,000 distinct CDR3 sequences, with more than 8.5% appearing a single time and 15% to 20% taken by the ten largest. Source: PBMCs, taken on the day of the first yellow fever vaccination. The receptors come from a man younger than 30 who received the YFV17D yellow fever vaccine.

This clonotype has more than one count but fewer than ten. The chain uses TRBV10-3 and TRBJ1-5; D is possibly TRBD1 (6 bases). CDR3 length: 13 amino acids. Looked up from germline, CDR1 is ENHRY and CDR2 is SYGVKD. V shed 4 bases and J shed 7 bases, with 11 bases lying between them. CDR3 amino acids: CAISGTGNQPQHF. CDR3 coding DNA: TGTGCCATCAGTGGTACAGGGAACCAGCCCCAGCATTTT.

This clonotype appeared a few times. This chain joins TRBV19 and TRBJ2-2, with D tentatively TRBD2 (6 bases). Looked up from germline, CDR1 is LNHDA and CDR2 is SQIVND (reference sequence). V was shortened by 3 bases and J by 3 bases, with 20 bases between the two germline ends. The CDR3 loop spans 18 amino acids. CDR3 amino acids: CASSIMAGRGADTGELFF. In DNA, the CDR3 is TGTGCCAGTAGTATCATGGCAGGGCGCGGGGCGGACACCGGGGAGCTGTTTTTT.

This clonotype was detected many times. The chain recombines TRBV3-1 with TRBJ1-1; D possibly corresponds to TRBD1 (6 bases). The CDR3 loop spans 13 amino acids. CDR1 is LGHDT, CDR2 YNNKEL, per germline (reference sequence). Trimming pared 2 bases from V and 4 bases from J, leaving 8 bases between. CDR3 sequence (DNA): TGTGCCAGCAGCCAACAGGGGTCCACTGAAGCTTTCTTT. Residues: CASSQQGSTEAFF. Using reference TRBV3-1 and TRBJ1-1 for the parts outside the CDR3, the full variable domain is DTAVSQTPKYLVTQMGNDKSIKCEQNLGHDTMYWYKQDSKKFLKIMFSYNNKELIINETVPNRFSPKSPDKAHLNLHINSLELGDSAVYFCASSQQGSTEAFFGQGTRLTVV.

V gene TRBV7-2 combines with J gene TRBJ2-7, with 8 bases aligning to TRBD2. V dropped 8 bases and J dropped 1; count of bases not matched to a gene: 7. The CDR3 is 14 amino acids. Germline CDR1 reads SGHTA; CDR2 reads FQGNSA. CDR3 DNA: TGTGCCAGCGAACATCGGGGGGGGTCCTACGAGCAGTACTTC. It specifies CASEHRGGSYEQYF.

This clonotype has a handful of counts. The chain recombines TRBV11-2 with TRBJ2-7; the match to TRBD1 covers 7 bases. This CDR3 is built from 14 residues. V trimming: 5 bases; J trimming: 6 bases; junction bases outside the gene matches: 10. Germline V gene sequence: CDR1 SGHAT, CDR2 FQNNGV. The CDR3, as DNA: TGTGCCAGCAGCCCGTCGAGGGGGCCCTCCGAGCAGTACTTC. Protein product: CASSPSRGPSEQYF.

The J gene is TRBJ1-6, the V gene TRBV7-9; weak D call: TRBD1 (6 bases). The CDR3 length is 15 residues. From germline, CDR1 is SEHNR and CDR2 FQNEAQ (reference sequence). V lost 6 bases to trimming and J lost 9 bases, with 18 bases between them. Here the CDR3 DNA reads TGTGCCAGCAGTCCGACTGACAGGCGGGGTTCACCCCTCCACTTT. Protein sequence: CASSPTDRRGSPLHF.

This clonotype was detected only a few times. The chain is built from TRBV2 and TRBJ2-1; tentative D call: TRBD1 (5 bases). CDR3 length: 15 residues. The ends were cut back, 1 base at V and 0 bases at J, with 7 bases in the middle. Looked up from germline, CDR1 is SNHLY and CDR2 is FYNNEI. The CDR3 spells CASSEDRSSYNEQFF. Here the CDR3 DNA reads TGTGCCAGCAGTGAAGACAGGAGCTCCTACAATGAGCAGTTCTTC.

This chain joins TRBV9 and TRBJ2-3, with D unclear. CDR3 length equals 14 residues. Trimming stripped 2 bases from V and 6 bases from J, with 13 bases between. Germline V gives CDR1 SGDLS, CDR2 YYNGEE. Here the CDR3 DNA reads TGTGCCAGCAGCGTGAGGCGAGGTTCCGATACGCAGTATTTT. Its translation is CASSVRRGSDTQYF.

Only a few counts were recorded for this clonotype. The CDR3 is CSVANPANTGELFF. The CDR3 nucleotides read TGCAGCGTTGCTAACCCCGCGAACACCGGGGAGCTGTTTTTT. The V gene is TRBV29-1, the J gene TRBJ2-2; the D is unclear. The CDR3 contains 14 residues. CDR1 SQVTM and CDR2 ANQGSEA come from the germline V gene. Trimming left V 4 bases short and J 0 bases short, with 9 bases between.

This chain connects TRBV2 to TRBJ1-5; a weak D match, TRBD1 (5 bases). This CDR3 has 16 amino acids. V dropped 4 bases and J dropped 0 bases, with 13 bases sitting between them. Germline CDR1 reads SNHLY; CDR2 reads FYNNEI. CDR3 DNA: TGTGCCAGCAGTGGGCGGGGGGGATATAGCAATCAGCCCCAGCATTTT. Translated, it gives CASSGRGGYSNQPQHF.

The V and J genes are TRBV19 and TRBJ1-5; no reliable D call. The CDR3 contains 13 residues. Trimming left V 6 bases short and J 7 bases short, with 13 bases between. Germline V CDR1 and CDR2: LNHDA, SQIVND (reference sequence). DNA for the CDR3: TGTGCCAGTAGCAGGCAGGTTGGACAGCCCCAGCATTTT. Amino acids: CASSRQVGQPQHF. The complete variable domain, with remaining parts taken from reference TRBV19 and TRBJ1-5, reads DGGITQSPKYLFRKEGQNVTLSCEQNLNHDAMYWYRQDPGQGLRLIYYSQIVNDFQKGDIAEGYSVSREKKESFPLTVTSAQKNPTAFYLCASSRQVGQPQHFGDGTRLSIL.

V is TRBV25-1 and J is TRBJ2-6, with D unresolved. Trimming left V 8 bases short and J 0 bases short, with 11 bases between. There are 15 residues in the CDR3. Per germline, CDR1 MGHDK and CDR2 SYGVNS. The CDR3 sequence: CASGRISSGANVLTF. CDR3 in DNA: TGTGCCAGCGGACGAATAAGCTCTGGGGCCAACGTCCTGACTTTC.

This clonotype showed up just a few times. The V gene is TRBV9, the J gene TRBJ2-5; the match to TRBD2 covers 12 bases. The CDR3 runs 16 residues. CDR1 SGDLS and CDR2 YYNGEE come from the germline V gene. V lost 3 bases to trimming and J lost 4 bases; unmatched junction nucleotides: 7. CDR3 bases: TGTGCCAGCAGCGGAACACCACTAGCGGGGGGAGAGACCCAGTACTTC. As protein: CASSGTPLAGGETQYF.

V and J are TRBV24-1 and TRBJ2-3, with unresolved D. The length of the CDR3 is 13 residues. CDR1 and CDR2 (germline): KGHDR, SFDVKD. V lost 5 bases and J 0 bases, leaving 5 bases between the germline ends. CDR3 DNA: TGTGCCACCAGTGTTTACAGCACAGATACGCAGTATTTT. Its translation is CATSVYSTDTQYF.

The sample holds a few counts of this clonotype. In DNA, the CDR3 is TGTGCCAGCAGCGTAGAGGGAGGGGGGAACTATGGCTACACCTTC. Its protein is CASSVEGGGNYGYTF. The rearrangement uses TRBV9 and TRBJ1-2; D perhaps matches TRBD1 (6 bases). Trimming took 0 bases from V and 2 from J, leaving 11 bases between them. Germline V lookup: CDR1 SGDLS, CDR2 YYNGEE. The CDR3 spans 15 residues. The variable domain in full, with the rest retrieved from reference TRBV9 and TRBJ1-2, is DSGVTQTPKHLITATGQRVTLRCSPRSGDLSVYWYQQSLDQGLQFLIQYYNGEERAKGNILERFSAQQFPDLHSELNLSSLELGDSALYFCASSVEGGGNYGYTFGSGTRLTVV.

This clonotype was counted a few times. The J gene is TRBJ2-2, the V gene TRBV12-3 or TRBV12-4; no reliable D call. This CDR3 has 15 residues. V was cut by 4 bases and J by 8 bases, with 17 bases left in between. The CDR3 is CASSSSGPKGGELFF. The CDR3 DNA sequence: TGTGCCAGCAGTTCCTCCGGGCCTAAGGGAGGGGAGCTGTTTTTT.

This clonotype was detected a few times. The V and J genes are TRBV7-9 and TRBJ1-5; D gene unclear. Trimming pared 4 bases from V and 2 bases from J, leaving 9 bases between. Germline CDR1 SEHNR, CDR2 FQNEAQ (reference sequence). The CDR3 runs to 14 residues. The CDR3 reads CASSSPEGNQPQHF. The CDR3 DNA reads TGTGCCAGCAGCTCCCCGGAGGGCAATCAGCCCCAGCATTTT.

The rearrangement joins TRBV7-6 to TRBJ2-2; TRBD1 or TRBD2 may be the D gene (7 bases each). The germline V gene has CDR1 SGHVS and CDR2 FNYEAQ. The V gene lost 2 bases and the J gene lost 12 bases, with 16 bases spanning the gap. CDR3 size: 14 residues. The CDR3 reads CASSLSTGEGKLFF. The DNA for the CDR3 is TGTGCCAGCAGCTTAAGTACAGGGGAGGGAAAGCTGTTTTTT.

This clonotype was observed many times. The gene calls are TRBV5-1 and TRBJ2-4, with a possible D match to TRBD2 (5 bases). The CDR3 runs to 15 residues. Trimming took 3 bases from V and 0 from J, leaving 10 bases between them. Germline-derived CDR1 and CDR2 are SGHRS and YFSETQ. The CDR3 nucleotides read TGCGCCAGCAGCTACGGGGAGCTAGCCAAAAACATTCAGTACTTC. Amino acid sequence: CASSYGELAKNIQYF.

This clonotype has more than one count but fewer than ten. The V and J genes are TRBV15 and TRBJ2-1; TRBD2 matches 8 bases. V lost 5 bases to trimming and J lost 8 bases; unmatched junction nucleotides: 8. There are 14 residues in the CDR3. Germline V gene lookup returns CDR1 LNHNV and CDR2 YYDKDF (reference sequence). CDR3 sequence: CATSSRGRFDEQFF. CDR3 sequence (DNA): TGTGCCACCAGCTCCCGCGGGAGGTTCGATGAGCAGTTCTTC.

This clonotype has ten or more counts. The gene calls are TRBV11-2 and TRBJ2-1; 10 bases fit TRBD1. CDR1 is SGHAT, CDR2 FQNNGV, per germline. V gave up 4 bases and J gave up 6 bases; unmatched junction bases: 6. This CDR3 is built from 15 residues. CDR3 sequence (DNA): TGTGCCAGCAGCTCCGACAGGGGGCGAAGCAATGAGCAGTTCTTC. It encodes CASSSDRGRSNEQFF.

This chain links TRBV5-1 with TRBJ1-6; a possible D gene is TRBD1 (5 bases). Germline V gene lookup returns CDR1 SGHRS and CDR2 YFSETQ. V was shortened by 4 bases and J by 7 bases, with 15 bases between the two germline ends. There are 15 residues in the CDR3. This chain's CDR3 is CASSGGEGANSPLHF. The CDR3, as DNA: TGCGCCAGCAGCGGAGGGGAGGGCGCGAATTCACCCCTCCACTTT. Full variable domain (outside the CDR3, taken from reference TRBV5-1 and TRBJ1-6): KAGVTQTPRYLIKTRGQQVTLSCSPISGHRSVSWYQQTPGQGLQFLFEYFSETQRNKGNFPGRFSGRQFSNSRSEMNVSTLELGDSALYLCASSGGEGANSPLHFGNGTRLTVT.